This T cell receptor (beta chain) comes out of a study of T cells in Graves' hyperthyroidism and ophthalmopathy. Amplification of TCR beta CDR3 regions was performed using RNA transcripts as template. The HTBI primer set drove a first-round RT-PCR of the TCR CDR3. A single record per CDR3 protein comes from TCRdb applying MiXCR to the multiplex PCR reads. Of 600,000 to 750,000 distinct CDR3 sequences in the sample, around a sixth are singletons; the top ten hold 15%. Overall study findings and caveats: Among thyroid clonotypes expanded above 0.001, most also appeared in blood.

V dropped 0 bases and J dropped 7; count of bases not matched to a gene: 12. Germline lookup yields CDR1 DFQATT and CDR2 SNEGSKA (reference sequence). The CDR3 runs to 16 residues. Absence of ophthalmopathy progression within 18 months defined stable Graves' hyperthyroidism. Out of approximately 10 ml of fresh peripheral blood came the PBMCs. Regarding this clonotype: Its target is unknown.

The chain has TRBV20-1 and TRBJ2-3; TRBD2 agrees at 8 bases. This TCR was sampled from a man aged 50 to 59 with Graves' hyperthyroidism. The sample comprised blood. The CDR3 spells CSARDHSGRFLNTQYF. The CDR3 nucleotides read TGCAGTGCTAGAGATCACAGCGGGAGATTTCTGAATACGCAGTATTTT.